This T cell receptor beta chain was recovered during a study of blood T cell repertoires in COVID-19 (TCRdb year 2020). For the study in its entirety: The collaborator samples originated in the United States, Italy and Spain and spanned the acute and convalescent phases of COVID-19. The samples were drawn from the first 160 participants of the ongoing ImmuneRACE study and from more than 1,000 subjects provided by 6 global collaborators. Where HLA class I and class II types were available, the types were taken from metadata supplied by the sample provider, not from assay-based typing. The repertoires were made available in a free public database intended to serve as a resource for research on the immune response to SARS-CoV-2. The dataset comprised deeply sampled blood TCRbeta repertoires from subjects exposed to, actively infected with, or recovered from COVID-19. Sample metadata almost always included a de-identified subject ID, COVID-19 status, age in years and sex. The material from the prospective study consisted of cDNA or gDNA derived from T cells, B-cell-depleted T cells, or PBMCs. What the research found in general, with its limitations: Clinical and demographic metadata were provided uncurated, with the amount varying by source and participant.

Participants in the prospective study were aged roughly 18 to 100 years, lived in 20 to 30 United States geographic areas, and enrolled through a virtual design. Cohort assignment in the prospective study relied on participant-reported clinical history from a screening survey and a study questionnaire. For ImmuneRACE Cohort 3, a participant was defined as recovered based on two consecutive negative NP/OP PCR tests, clearance by a healthcare professional, or resolution of symptoms. In the prospective study, mobile phlebotomists collected whole blood, serum and a nasopharyngeal or oropharyngeal swab from each participant. Participants in the prospective study had the option to provide additional blood draws and questionnaires over a roughly 2-month period. Prospective study blood samples were shipped either frozen or at room temperature before DNA extraction. Worth noting for this clone: Its target antigen remains unknown. Per-base quality was not reported, and no clone a single base away is much larger than it.

TCRbeta CDR3 regions were amplified from genomic DNA using the immunoSEQ Assay, a bias-controlled multiplex PCR. The authors' pipeline ran thus. Nucleated cell counts per sample were estimated from amplification of reference gene primers within the assay. To quantify the absolute abundance of each unique TCRbeta CDR3 rearrangement, sequence reads were collapsed and filtered. For each sample, productive Simpson clonality was calculated as the square root of Simpson's diversity index over productive rearrangements. The immuneACCESS repertoire file appears here via TCRdb, limited to in-frame rearrangements. These files lack a portion of the clones; in checked studies, under half of the deficit traces to unresolved V genes, and the cause of the others is not known. V, J and clone size were drawn from that table, and D and trimming were deduced from the DNA. The sample includes about 270,000 clones, with over 75% observed a single time. Jointly, the top ten make up roughly 2.5% of the sample.

CDR1 and CDR2 are drawn from the germline V gene: ENHRY, SYGVKD. V and J are truncated by 6 bases and 0 bases respectively, leaving an intervening sequence of 11 bases. There are 15 amino acids in the CDR3, from cysteine to phenylalanine inclusive. Of the read, only the CDR3 DNA is kept; its 45 bases are in frame from base 1. Sample: PBMCs or T cells enriched from blood (not recorded which). The chain links TRBV10-3 with TRBJ2-2, with an unclear D gene assignment. The sequence was collected from a woman aged 18-29 years who had recovered from COVID-19. The DNA sequence is given as TGTGCCATCAGCAGACACGATTCGAACACCGGGGAGCTGTTTTTT. Translated, this is CAISRHDSNTGELFF.